This entry lists 32 T cell receptor beta chains sequenced from one sample in a study of T cell changes during pregnancy in multiple sclerosis (dated 2019 in TCRdb). Library generation was performed with the immunoSEQ multiplex PCR assay. This immuneACCESS table, as held by TCRdb, lists in-frame sequences with V and J called but not all clones. Of the missing ones, under half trace to an unresolved V gene in checked studies; the others have no known cause. This sample is represented by tens of thousands of clones; 91% of them were singletons. Around 0.8% of the sample lies in the top ten. The sequenced sample was CD4+ T cells from peripheral blood mononuclear cells, obtained in the first trimester of pregnancy. The receptor source for this set is a female donor with multiple sclerosis, enrolled in a pregnancy study.

J is TRBJ1-5 and V is TRBV10-3; 7 bases line up with TRBD1. Germline V gene data show CDR1 as ENHRY and CDR2 as SYGVKD. V trimming: 4 bases; J trimming: 5 bases; junction bases outside the gene matches: 8. This CDR3 is 15 amino acids long. CDR3 coding DNA: TGTGCCATCAGTGTGACAGGGCCCAGGGATCAGCCCCAGCATTTT. Protein: CAISVTGPRDQPQHF.

The chain has TRBV13 and TRBJ1-2; D is uncertain. The V gene's germline CDR1 is PRHDT and CDR2 FYEKMQ (reference sequence). Trimming took off 10 bases at V and 8 bases at J, with 14 bases between the two ends. The CDR3 runs to 11 residues. CDR3 protein: CATNLRPGYTF. The CDR3 bases are TGTGCCACAAACCTGCGCCCCGGCTACACCTTC.

Only one count was recorded for this clone. The chain has TRBV15 and TRBJ1-1; TRBD1 might be the D (5 bases). Germline CDR1 is LNHNV and CDR2 is YYDKDF (reference sequence). The CDR3 loop spans 15 amino acids. V shed 0 bases and J shed 4 bases, with 12 bases lying between them. In DNA form, the CDR3 reads TGTGCCACCAGCAGAGAGGGGCCGATAGCCACTGAAGCTTTCTTT. It yields the protein CATSREGPIATEAFF. The whole variable domain, remainder taken from reference TRBV15 and TRBJ1-1, is DAMVIQNPRYQVTQFGKPVTLSCSQTLNHNVMYWYQQKSSQAPKLLFHYYDKDFNNEADTPDNFQSRRPNTSFCFLDIRSPGLGDTAMYLCATSREGPIATEAFFGQGTRLTVV.

The chain combines TRBV19 with TRBJ1-4, with a tentative D call TRBD1 (5 bases). Deletions cut 6 bases from V and 0 bases from J, with 11 bases between. The germline CDR1 and CDR2 sequences are LNHDA and SQIVND (reference sequence). The CDR3 covers 15 residues. The CDR3 sequence is CASRATTATNEKLFF. The CDR3 DNA reads TGTGCCAGTAGGGCAACGACAGCAACTAATGAAAAACTGTTTTTT.

The chain recombines TRBV4-2 with TRBJ1-6, with 8 bases lining up with TRBD1. The germline V gene encodes CDR1 LGHNA and CDR2 YNFKEQ. V gave up 0 bases and J gave up 5 bases; unmatched junction bases: 9. The CDR3 is 18 amino acids. The CDR3 DNA reads as TGTGCCAGCAGCCAAGATCTCAGGTGGGGACAGGATAATTCACCCCTCCACTTT. Its translation is CASSQDLRWGQDNSPLHF.

The chain has TRBV9 and TRBJ2-5, with 13 bases that match TRBD2. The ends lost 4 bases at V and 4 bases at J; junction bases unmatched: 7. The CDR3 extends over 16 amino acids. CDR1 is SGDLS, CDR2 YYNGEE, per germline. The CDR3 here is CASSRAGLAGSETQYF. CDR3 coding DNA: TGTGCCAGCAGCAGAGCGGGACTAGCGGGGTCAGAGACCCAGTACTTC. Full variable domain (remainder filled in from reference TRBV9 and TRBJ2-5): DSGVTQTPKHLITATGQRVTLRCSPRSGDLSVYWYQQSLDQGLQFLIQYYNGEERAKGNILERFSAQQFPDLHSELNLSSLELGDSALYFCASSRAGLAGSETQYFGPGTRLLVL.

J is TRBJ1-6 and V is TRBV5-4, with 7 bases that match TRBD1. The J segment lost 9 bases and the V segment lost 4 bases, leaving 10 bases of the junction unmatched. This CDR3 spans 15 amino acids. Germline V lookup: CDR1 SGHNT, CDR2 YYREEE (reference sequence). CDR3 sequence (DNA): TGTGCCAGCAGCGTCGTTCAGGGGGAGGCTTCACCCCTCCACTTT. As protein: CASSVVQGEASPLHF.

This chain uses TRBV9 with TRBJ2-2, with 10 bases aligning to TRBD1. CDR3 length: 15 amino acids. Germline CDR1 is SGDLS and CDR2 is YYNGEE. Trimming removed 4 bases from V and 5 bases from J; junction bases left unmatched: 5. In DNA, the CDR3 is TGTGCCAGCAGCTACGGGACAGGGGATACCGGGGAGCTGTTTTTT. Its translation: CASSYGTGDTGELFF.

The rearrangement joins TRBV15 to TRBJ1-2; 7 positions match TRBD1. CDR1 is LNHNV, CDR2 YYDKDF, per germline (reference sequence). The CDR3 length is 14 residues. Losses at the gene ends were 0 bases for V and 9 bases for J; bases not matched to a gene: 7. In DNA, the CDR3 is TGTGCCACCAGCAGAGATCTTACAGGGGAAAGCTACACCTTC. Translated: CATSRDLTGESYTF.

The CDR3 DNA sequence: TGTGCCAGCAGTCGAGACGGGTTCTATGGCTACACCTTC. This sequence encodes CASSRDGFYGYTF. The chain is built from TRBV6-1 and TRBJ1-2, with D unclear. Germline V CDR1 and CDR2: MNHNS, SASEGT. This CDR3 has 13 residues. V was shortened by 5 bases and J by 4 bases, with 11 bases between the two germline ends.

The rearrangement joins TRBV9 to TRBJ1-1; no firm D call. CDR1 is SGDLS, CDR2 YYNGEE, per germline. The CDR3 has 14 residues. Trimming left V 0 bases short and J 1 base short, with 7 bases between. CDR3 DNA: TGTGCCAGCAGCGTAGCTGTGGCGAACACTGAAGCTTTCTTT. Encoded protein: CASSVAVANTEAFF.

This chain joins TRBV6-5 and TRBJ2-2; no firm D call. The CDR3 runs to 16 residues. Trimming left V 0 bases short and J 3 bases short, with 11 bases between. Germline values: CDR1 MNHEY, CDR2 SVGAGI. For the CDR3, the DNA is TGTGCCAGCAGTTACTCGGTGTTTGCGGACACCGGGGAGCTGTTTTTT. It yields the protein CASSYSVFADTGELFF.

The gene calls are TRBV25-1 and TRBJ1-5; TRBD1 is a possible D gene (6 bases). CDR1 MGHDK and CDR2 SYGVNS come from the germline V gene. CDR3 length equals 15 residues. V was clipped by 4 bases and J by 5 bases, with 15 bases between them. CDR3 sequence (DNA): TGTGCCAGCAGTGGACCAGGGACACACTATCAGCCCCAGCATTTT. The encoded protein is CASSGPGTHYQPQHF.

The sample holds one count of this clone. This chain links TRBV9 with TRBJ1-1, with TRBD1 identical over 9 bases. The CDR3 extends over 15 amino acids. The trim removed 0 bases at V and 7 bases at J, leaving 7 bases unmatched. Germline V gene sequence: CDR1 SGDLS, CDR2 YYNGEE. The CDR3 DNA reads as TGTGCCAGCAGCGTAGAGGGGGACAGGGAGGATGAAGCTTTCTTT. Translating it yields CASSVEGDREDEAFF.

The chain combines TRBV15 with TRBJ1-4; 8 bases align to TRBD1. The CDR3 runs 16 residues. V dropped 0 bases and J dropped 5; count of bases not matched to a gene: 5. Germline V CDR1 and CDR2: LNHNV, YYDKDF (reference sequence). CDR3 in DNA: TGTGCCACCAGCAGAGATCGGAACAGGGGGAATGAAAAACTGTTTTTT. This sequence encodes CATSRDRNRGNEKLFF.

This chain connects TRBV18 to TRBJ2-7, with D possibly being TRBD1 (6 bases). Germline CDR1 reads KGHSH; CDR2 reads LQKENI. Trimming stripped 8 bases from V and 6 bases from J, with 17 bases between. The CDR3 sequence is 13 residues long. The CDR3 spells CASTNRDGPEQYF. CDR3 nucleotides: TGTGCCAGCACCAACAGGGACGGTCCCGAGCAGTACTTC.

This clone was observed a handful of times. The V call is TRBV9, the J call TRBJ1-2; 9 nucleotides line up with TRBD1. This CDR3 has 16 residues. The V gene's germline CDR1 is SGDLS and CDR2 YYNGEE. J was trimmed by 5 bases and V by 0 bases; bases with no gene match: 8. This CDR3 reads CASSVAAQGAPYGYTF. The DNA for the CDR3 is TGTGCCAGCAGCGTAGCTGCACAGGGGGCGCCTTATGGCTACACCTTC.

Here the CDR3 reads CASRSGRDTGELFF. In nucleotides, the CDR3 is TGTGCCAGCAGATCCGGCAGGGACACCGGGGAGCTGTTTTTT. The chain employs TRBV7-8 and TRBJ2-2; a weak D match, TRBD1 (5 bases). V lost 6 bases, J lost 3 bases, and 11 bases lay in between. There are 14 residues in the CDR3. Looked up from germline, CDR1 is SGHVS and CDR2 is FQNEAQ.

This clone appeared once. The rearrangement joins TRBV18 to TRBJ2-3, with D tentatively TRBD1 (5 bases). The CDR3 length is 14 residues. Germline V gene sequence: CDR1 KGHSH, CDR2 LQKENI. V was cut by 3 bases and J by 4 bases, with 11 bases left in between. Here the CDR3 DNA reads TGTGCCAGCTCACCTACAGGCAGCGCAGATACGCAGTATTTT. This sequence encodes CASSPTGSADTQYF. Full variable domain (rest looked up from reference TRBV18 and TRBJ2-3): NAGVMQNPRHLVRRRGQEARLRCSPMKGHSHVYWYRQLPEEGLKFMVYLQKENIIDESGMPKERFSAEFPKEGPSILRIQQVVRGDSAAYFCASSPTGSADTQYFGPGTRLTVL.

This sequence joins TRBV9 and TRBJ2-5; D unclear. V was shortened by 0 bases and J by 0 bases, with 12 bases between the two germline ends. Germline CDR1 is SGDLS and CDR2 is YYNGEE. There are 16 residues in the CDR3. CDR3 loop: CASSVDAAPHQETQYF. The CDR3 nucleotides read TGTGCCAGCAGCGTAGATGCGGCGCCCCACCAAGAGACCCAGTACTTC.

The chain's CDR3 is CASVGTGGIGEAFF. The CDR3 nucleotides read TGTGCCAGCGTCGGGACAGGGGGCATTGGTGAAGCTTTCTTT. The chain employs TRBV2 and TRBJ1-1; the match to TRBD1 covers 12 bases. The CDR3 runs 14 residues. Germline V CDR1 and CDR2: SNHLY, FYNNEI. Trimming at V came to 8 bases and at J to 7 bases, leaving 8 bases not matched to a gene.

Points on this clone: A read error may produce the germline difference seen at one junction end. This chain links TRBV5-4 with TRBJ1-5; 7 bases are shared with TRBD1. CDR3 size: 17 residues. Germline V lookup: CDR1 SGHNT, CDR2 YYREEE (reference sequence). CDR3 loop: CASSQEATGARNQPQHF. The CDR3 DNA is TGCGCCAGCAGCCAAGAGGCCACAGGGGCGCGAAATCAGCCCCAGCATTTT.

The chain links TRBV6-1 to TRBJ1-1, with TRBD1 as a possible D gene (6 bases). Germline CDR1 MNHNS, CDR2 SASEGT. This CDR3 is 12 amino acids long. The V end was cut by 4 bases, the J end by 6 bases, with 9 bases between. CDR3 amino acids: CASSGTGSEAFF. The CDR3 DNA is TGTGCCAGCAGTGGTACAGGGTCTGAAGCTTTCTTT.

The genes are TRBV5-1 and TRBJ2-6, with D tentatively TRBD2 (7 bases). V was trimmed by 4 bases and J by 0 bases, leaving 23 bases between them. Germline values: CDR1 SGHRS, CDR2 YFSETQ. The CDR3 totals 20 residues. The CDR3 DNA sequence: TGCGCCAGCAGCGTGGACGGTGAGAGGGGAGGGGGCTCTGGGGCCAACGTCCTGACTTTC. Translating it yields CASSVDGERGGGSGANVLTF.

In its sample, this clone was seen once. This sequence joins TRBV6-1 and TRBJ1-4; D is perhaps TRBD1 (6 bases). CDR1 and CDR2 (germline): MNHNS, SASEGT. Trimming shortened V by 4 bases and J by 0 bases, and 9 bases separated the two germline ends. The CDR3 loop spans 15 amino acids. CDR3 loop: CASSGAGATNEKLFF. For the CDR3, the DNA is TGTGCCAGCAGTGGGGCAGGGGCAACTAATGAAAAACTGTTTTTT.

The chain employs TRBV4-2 and TRBJ1-3; D not resolved. CDR1 and CDR2 from the germline V gene are LGHNA and YNFKEQ. This CDR3 is 12 amino acids long. Trimming pared 8 bases from V and 5 bases from J, leaving 10 bases between. CDR3 sequence (DNA): TGTGCCAGCGGCTTCCTCCGAAACACCATATATTTT. It yields the protein CASGFLRNTIYF.

The chain links TRBV5-1 to TRBJ1-1; 9 bases agree with TRBD1. V gave up 2 bases and J gave up 6 bases; unmatched junction bases: 14. The CDR3 spans 17 residues. Germline CDR1 is SGHRS and CDR2 is YFSETQ. CDR3 region: CASSLTTNRGRISEAFF. CDR3 DNA: TGCGCCAGCAGCTTAACAACGAACAGGGGGCGGATCTCTGAAGCTTTCTTT.

V and J are TRBV5-1 and TRBJ2-6; TRBD1 might be the D (6 bases). The CDR3 runs 18 residues. The germline CDR1 and CDR2 sequences are SGHRS and YFSETQ. Trimming took off 7 bases at V and 0 bases at J, with 20 bases between the two ends. Here the CDR3 reads CASQITGTPSSGANVLTF. DNA of the CDR3: TGCGCCAGCCAGATAACTGGGACACCAAGCTCTGGGGCCAACGTCCTGACTTTC.

This clone was found a few times. The chain employs TRBV9 and TRBJ1-2; a possible D gene is TRBD1 (5 bases). Trimming shortened V by 4 bases and J by 8 bases, and 24 bases separated the two germline ends. Germline CDR1 SGDLS, CDR2 YYNGEE. The CDR3 sequence is 16 residues long. For the CDR3, the DNA is TGTGCCAGCAGCCCGCGTGTAGACCCAGGGTCCTCAGGCTACACCTTC. Translation: CASSPRVDPGSSGYTF.

The gene calls are TRBV7-6 and TRBJ1-1, with D uncertain. Germline V CDR1 and CDR2: SGHVS, FNYEAQ. V lost 6 bases and J 4 bases, leaving 12 bases between the germline ends. The CDR3 has 13 amino acids. This chain's CDR3 is CASSTDEGTEAFF. The CDR3 nucleotides are TGTGCCAGCAGTACTGACGAGGGCACTGAAGCTTTCTTT.

V usage is TRBV20-1 and J usage is TRBJ1-4; D remains ambiguous. V was pared by 8 bases and J by 7 bases, with 11 bases between. Germline CDR1 is DFQATT and CDR2 is SNEGSKA (reference sequence). CDR3 length: 11 amino acids. CDR3 DNA sequence: TGCAGTCCTTTCCGGGGTGAAAAACTGTTTTTT. Translation gives CSPFRGEKLFF.

This rearrangement joins TRBV7-9 to TRBJ2-6; perhaps TRBD2 as D (5 bases). Germline CDR1 and CDR2: SEHNR and FQNEAQ (reference sequence). This CDR3 has 13 residues. The V gene lost 3 bases and the J gene lost 8 bases, with 8 bases spanning the gap. CDR3 sequence reads: CASSLRGSNVLTF. CDR3 bases: TGTGCCAGCAGCTTGAGAGGGTCCAACGTCCTGACTTTC.